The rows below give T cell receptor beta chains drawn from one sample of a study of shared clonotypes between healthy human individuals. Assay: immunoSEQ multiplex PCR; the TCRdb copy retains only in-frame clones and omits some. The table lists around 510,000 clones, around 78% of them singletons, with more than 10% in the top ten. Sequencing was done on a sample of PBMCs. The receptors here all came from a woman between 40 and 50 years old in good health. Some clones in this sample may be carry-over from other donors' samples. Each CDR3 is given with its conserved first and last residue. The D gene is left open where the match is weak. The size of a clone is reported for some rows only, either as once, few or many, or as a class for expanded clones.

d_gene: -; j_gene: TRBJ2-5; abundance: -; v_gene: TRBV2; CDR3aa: CASKGLKETQYF; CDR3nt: TGTGCCAGCAAGGGGTTGAAAGAGACCCAGTACTTC
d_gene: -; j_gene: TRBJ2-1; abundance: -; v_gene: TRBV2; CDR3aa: CASRDSGPNNEQFF; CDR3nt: TGTGCCAGCAGAGATTCGGGACCAAACAATGAGCAGTTCTTC
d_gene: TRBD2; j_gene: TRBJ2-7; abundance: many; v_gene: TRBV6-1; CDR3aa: CASSEAAGTNREQYF; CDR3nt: TGTGCCAGCAGTGAAGCAGCCGGGACTAATAGGGAGCAGTACTTC
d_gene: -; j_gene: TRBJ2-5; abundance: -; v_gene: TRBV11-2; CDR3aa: CASSLDWGQETQYF; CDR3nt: TGTGCCAGCAGCTTAGATTGGGGCCAAGAGACCCAGTACTTC
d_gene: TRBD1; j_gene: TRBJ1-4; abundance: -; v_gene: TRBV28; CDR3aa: CASRSGTGVEKLFF; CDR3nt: TGTGCCAGCAGGTCCGGGACAGGGGTCGAAAAACTGTTTTTT
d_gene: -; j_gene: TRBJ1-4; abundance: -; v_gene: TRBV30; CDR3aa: CAWSEFGRENEKLFF; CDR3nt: TGTGCCTGGAGTGAGTTCGGTCGGGAAAATGAAAAACTGTTTTTT
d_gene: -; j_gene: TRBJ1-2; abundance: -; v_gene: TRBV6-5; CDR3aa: CASSPDTYGYTF; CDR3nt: TGTGCCAGCAGTCCGGACACCTATGGCTACACCTTC
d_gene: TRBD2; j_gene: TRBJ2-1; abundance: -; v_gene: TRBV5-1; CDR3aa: CASSHGLAGTYNEQFF; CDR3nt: TGCGCCAGCAGCCACGGACTAGCGGGTACCTACAATGAGCAGTTCTTC
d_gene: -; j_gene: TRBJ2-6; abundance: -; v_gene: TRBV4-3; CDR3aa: CASSQSWHSGANVLTF; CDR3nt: TGCGCCAGCAGCCAAAGCTGGCACTCTGGGGCCAACGTCCTGACTTTC
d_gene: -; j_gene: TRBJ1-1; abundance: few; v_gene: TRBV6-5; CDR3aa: CASSYGQGSTEAFF; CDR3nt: TGTGCCAGCAGTTACGGGCAGGGGAGCACTGAAGCTTTCTTT
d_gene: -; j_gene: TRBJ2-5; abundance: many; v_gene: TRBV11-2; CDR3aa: CASSLVAGPAGSQYF; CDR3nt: TGTGCCAGCAGCTTAGTTGCAGGGCCGGCAGGGTCCCAGTACTTC
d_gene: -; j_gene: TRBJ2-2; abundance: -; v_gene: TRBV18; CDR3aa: CASSQAGTGELFF; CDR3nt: TGTGCCAGCTCGCAGGCGGGCACCGGGGAGCTGTTTTTT
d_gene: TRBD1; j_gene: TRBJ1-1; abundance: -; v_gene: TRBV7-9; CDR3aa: CASSTQQGTEAFF; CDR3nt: TGTGCCAGCAGCACTCAACAGGGGACTGAAGCTTTCTTT
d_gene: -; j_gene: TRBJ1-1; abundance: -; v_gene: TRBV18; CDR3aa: CASSLDTKNTEAFF; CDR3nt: TGTGCCAGCTCACTGGACACGAAGAACACTGAAGCTTTCTTT
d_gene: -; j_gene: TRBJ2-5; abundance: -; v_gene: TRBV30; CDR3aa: CAWRGIGLETQYF; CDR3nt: TGTGCCTGGAGGGGGATAGGATTGGAGACCCAGTACTTC
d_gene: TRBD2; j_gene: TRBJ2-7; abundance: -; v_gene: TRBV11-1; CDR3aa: CASSSGLAGGHPYEQYF; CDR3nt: TGTGCCAGCAGCTCGGGACTAGCGGGAGGCCACCCCTACGAGCAGTACTTC
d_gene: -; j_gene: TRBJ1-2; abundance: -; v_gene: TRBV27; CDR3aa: CASRPRDNFYGYTF; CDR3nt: TGTGCCAGCAGGCCTAGGGACAACTTCTATGGCTACACCTTC
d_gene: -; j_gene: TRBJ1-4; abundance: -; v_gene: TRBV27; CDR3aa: CASSFSGSNEKLFF; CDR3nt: TGTGCCAGCAGTTTTTCGGGAAGTAATGAAAAACTGTTTTTT
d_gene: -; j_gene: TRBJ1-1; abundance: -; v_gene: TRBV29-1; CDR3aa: CSVEVAGGYTEAFF; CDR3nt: TGCAGCGTTGAAGTGGCGGGTGGGTACACTGAAGCTTTCTTT
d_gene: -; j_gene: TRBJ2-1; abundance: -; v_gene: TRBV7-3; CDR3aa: CASSMDMRNEQFF; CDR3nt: TGTGCCAGCAGCATGGACATGCGGAATGAGCAGTTCTTC
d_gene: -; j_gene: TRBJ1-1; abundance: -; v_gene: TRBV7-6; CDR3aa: CASSLTSWFGRGNTEAFF; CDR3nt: TGTGCCAGCAGCTTAACCAGTTGGTTCGGCAGGGGGAACACTGAAGCTTTCTTT
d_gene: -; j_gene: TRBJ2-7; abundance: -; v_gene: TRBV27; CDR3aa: CASSHGTLNSYEQYF; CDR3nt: TGTGCCAGCAGTCACGGGACGCTAAACTCCTACGAGCAGTACTTC
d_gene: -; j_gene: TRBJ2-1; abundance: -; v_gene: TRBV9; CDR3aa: CASSPIVSSYSEQFF; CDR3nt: TGTGCCAGCAGCCCGATAGTAAGCTCCTACAGTGAGCAGTTCTTC
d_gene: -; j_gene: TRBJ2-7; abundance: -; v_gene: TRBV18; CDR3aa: CASSPTSSYEQYF; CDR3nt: TGTGCCAGCTCACCAACTAGCTCGTACGAGCAGTACTTC